A single sample gave rise to the 29 T cell receptor beta chains below, sequenced in a study of T-cell reconstitution after alpha-beta-depleted transplantation in children. Preparation of the TCRbeta library was carried out with unique molecular identifiers. TCRdb fed the PCR reads into MiXCR, producing one record per CDR3 protein. The sample contains just under 350,000 distinct CDR3 sequences, 15% to 20% of which appear only once. Sample: PBMCs, mostly from graft donor cells, taken 360 days after TCRalphabeta/CD19-depleted stem cell transplant. Receptor source: a male patient under 10 years old who had a stem cell transplant for acute lymphoblastic leukemia, so the T cells may come from the graft donor.

The sample holds many counts of this clonotype. The CDR3 is CASSYELYTEAFF. CDR3 DNA sequence: TGCGCCAGCAGCTATGAGTTGTACACTGAAGCTTTCTTT. V and J are TRBV5-1 and TRBJ1-1; D is unresolved. CDR3 length: 13 residues. V was clipped by 3 bases and J by 3 bases, with 9 bases between them. CDR1 and CDR2 from the germline V gene are SGHRS and YFSETQ.

The chain couples TRBV4-2 to TRBJ2-1, with a possible D match to TRBD2 (7 bases). This CDR3 spans 13 amino acids. The ends were cut back, 2 bases at V and 7 bases at J, with 9 bases in the middle. Germline V gives CDR1 LGHNA, CDR2 YNFKEQ. CDR3 in DNA: TGTGCCAGCAGCCAAAGGGGGGGTAATGAGCAGTTCTTC. It codes for CASSQRGGNEQFF.

In this sample, this clonotype turned up a few times. This chain uses TRBV12-3 or TRBV12-4 with TRBJ2-3, with 10 positions matching TRBD2. CDR3 length: 16 amino acids. V shed 1 base and J 2 bases; nucleotides not matched to a gene: 3. CDR3 residues: CASSLGGLADTDTQYF. CDR3 in DNA: TGTGCCAGCAGTTTAGGCGGACTAGCGGACACAGATACGCAGTATTTT.

The chain employs TRBV12-3 or TRBV12-4 and TRBJ2-1; 8 positions agree with TRBD1. With V trimmed by 5 bases and J by 3 bases, 6 bases remained unmatched. The CDR3 consists of 15 residues. The CDR3 DNA reads as TGTGCCAGCAGTGTACAGGGGGTCGTCTACAATGAGCAGTTCTTC. This translates into CASSVQGVVYNEQFF.

This clonotype came up a few times. The chain carries TRBV7-2 and TRBJ2-1, with TRBD2 matching over 9 bases. The CDR3 runs to 16 residues. V lost 2 bases and J lost 6; bases outside the gene matches: 8. The germline CDR1 and CDR2 sequences are SGHTA and FQGNSA. The CDR3 region is CASSLPGGRAGNEQFF. CDR3 DNA: TGTGCCAGCAGCTTACCGGGCGGGAGGGCCGGCAATGAGCAGTTCTTC.

J is TRBJ2-7 and V is TRBV3-1; 13 positions match TRBD2. V was clipped by 4 bases and J by 6 bases; unmatched bases: 6. The CDR3 length is 15 residues. Germline V lookup: CDR1 LGHDT, CDR2 YNNKEL (reference sequence). The CDR3 loop is CASSPRTSGRGEQYF. The DNA for the CDR3 is TGTGCCAGCAGCCCGAGGACTAGCGGGAGAGGCGAGCAGTACTTC.

This clonotype was counted between two and nine times. The J gene is TRBJ2-1, the V gene TRBV28; D is uncertain. The length of the CDR3 is 14 residues. V lost 1 base and J 5 bases, leaving 9 bases between the germline ends. Germline loops: CDR1 MDHEN, CDR2 SYDVKM. Here the CDR3 reads CASSLSNSHNEQFF. In DNA, the CDR3 is TGTGCCAGCAGTTTATCGAACAGTCACAATGAGCAGTTCTTC.

Points on this clonotype: At one of its ends the junction is not consistent with the germline gene, which may arise from a read error. CDR3: CASSNSNAGPFEETQYF. The DNA for the CDR3 is TGTGCCAGCAGTAACTCGAATGCGGGGCCATTCGAAGAGACCCAGTACTTC. This chain uses TRBV6-5 with TRBJ2-5, with D possibly TRBD2 on 6 matching bases. CDR1 and CDR2 from the germline V gene are MNHEY and SVGAGI. The CDR3 spans 17 residues.

This clonotype occurred a few times. An end of the junction does not agree with germline; a read error may underlie this. This chain links TRBV7-7 with TRBJ2-5; TRBD1 matches 8 bases. Germline V gene data show CDR1 as SSHAT and CDR2 as FNYEAQ (reference sequence). The CDR3 spans 13 residues. This CDR3 is CASSYYRGETQYF. The CDR3 DNA reads as TGTGCTAGCAGCTACTACAGGGGGGAGACCCAGTACTTC.

The table lists this clonotype with a few counts. The CDR3 DNA reads TGCAGTGCTAGTCGGGCGACACTAGCGGGGGAGGTTGCAGATACGCAGTATTTT. Its protein is CSASRATLAGEVADTQYF. The V call is TRBV20-1, the J call TRBJ2-3; TRBD2 aligns across 11 bases. V shed 3 bases and J 4 bases; nucleotides not matched to a gene: 15. From germline, CDR1 is DFQATT and CDR2 SNEGSKA (reference sequence). The CDR3 length is 18 residues.

This clonotype was observed a few times. The V and J genes are TRBV7-2 and TRBJ1-5; 11 bases fit TRBD1. Germline-derived CDR1 and CDR2 are SGHTA and FQGNSA. This CDR3 contains 15 residues. J was trimmed by 6 bases and V by 5 bases; bases with no gene match: 6. CDR3 in amino acids: CASSAGTGGGQPQHF. The CDR3 coding sequence is TGTGCCAGCAGCGCGGGGACAGGGGGGGGTCAGCCCCAGCATTTT.

The chain recombines TRBV5-1 with TRBJ2-7; 11 bases fit TRBD2. Trimming cost V 1 base and J 6 bases; bases outside gene matches: 15. Germline CDR1 SGHRS, CDR2 YFSETQ. The CDR3 spans 18 residues. The CDR3 loop is CASSLRLAGRSWTGEQYF. The CDR3 DNA follows: TGCGCCAGCAGCTTGCGACTAGCGGGAAGGTCATGGACCGGCGAGCAGTACTTC.

This clonotype was seen more than once but under ten times. The chain joins TRBV12-3 or TRBV12-4 to TRBJ2-7; 9 nucleotides line up with TRBD1. J lost 2 bases, V lost 6 bases, and 8 bases had no gene match. This CDR3 has 15 residues. CDR3 bases: TGTGCCAGCAGGCCCACCGGGACAGGGACCTACGAGCAGTACTTC. Its protein product is CASRPTGTGTYEQYF.

This clonotype was counted a few times. The rearrangement uses TRBV2 and TRBJ2-7, with D unresolved. Germline V gene sequence: CDR1 SNHLY, CDR2 FYNNEI. Trimming took off 7 bases at V and 3 bases at J, with 7 bases between the two ends. The CDR3 totals 11 residues. The CDR3 DNA reads TGTGCCAGCATGGTGGACTACGAGCAGTACTTC. It translates to CASMVDYEQYF.

The chain has TRBV20-1 and TRBJ2-7; 11 nucleotides match TRBD2. The J segment lost 2 bases and the V segment lost 1 base, leaving 4 bases of the junction unmatched. The CDR3 totals 15 residues. Germline CDR1 is DFQATT and CDR2 is SNEGSKA (reference sequence). CDR3 in amino acids: CSARAGTSGAYEQYF. CDR3 DNA sequence: TGCAGTGCTAGAGCTGGGACTAGCGGAGCCTACGAGCAGTACTTC.

The rearrangement joins TRBV6-5 to TRBJ2-5, with 10 bases aligning to TRBD2. The CDR3 length is 17 residues. V gave up 0 bases and J gave up 3 bases; unmatched junction bases: 7. Germline loops: CDR1 MNHEY, CDR2 SVGAGI. The CDR3 nucleotides read TGTGCCAGCAGTTACTCGACCGCGGGACTAGCGAAAGAGACCCAGTACTTC. This encodes CASSYSTAGLAKETQYF.

This clonotype was seen more than once but under ten times. This chain links TRBV12-3 or TRBV12-4 with TRBJ1-6; D is uncertain. The CDR3 is made up of 16 amino acids. Trimming left V 3 bases short and J 7 bases short, with 16 bases between. For the CDR3, the DNA is TGTGCCAGCAGTTTCTCTGGCACCGCCCTAAATTCACCCCTCCACTTT. Translating it yields CASSFSGTALNSPLHF.

This chain links TRBV4-1 with TRBJ2-2; 8 nucleotides agree with TRBD1. Losses at the gene ends were 4 bases for V and 6 bases for J; bases not matched to a gene: 7. Germline loops: CDR1 MGHRA, CDR2 YSYEKL. The CDR3 totals 15 residues. CDR3 DNA: TGCGCCAGCAGCCGTGGACAGGGCCTGCCCGGGGAGCTGTTTTTT. Its protein product is CASSRGQGLPGELFF.

The chain recombines TRBV25-1 with TRBJ2-1; no firm D call. Germline V gives CDR1 MGHDK, CDR2 SYGVNS. The CDR3 consists of 15 residues. The germline V and J ends were trimmed by 3 bases and 5 bases, with 14 bases remaining between them. The CDR3, as DNA: TGTGCCAGCAGTGATCTAGACCTGCTTAACAATGAGCAGTTCTTC. Amino acids: CASSDLDLLNNEQFF.

This clonotype was observed a few times. The rearrangement links TRBV20-1 to TRBJ2-1, with TRBD1 matching over 9 bases. Germline V gene data show CDR1 as DFQATT and CDR2 as SNEGSKA (reference sequence). This CDR3 has 13 amino acids. Trimming cost V 3 bases and J 5 bases; bases outside gene matches: 2. As DNA, the CDR3 is TGCAGTGCTAGGGACAGGGGAAACAATGAGCAGTTCTTC. Amino acid sequence: CSARDRGNNEQFF.

This clonotype turned up a few times. The J gene is TRBJ2-1, the V gene TRBV20-1; a possible D gene is TRBD2 (6 bases). CDR1 is DFQATT, CDR2 SNEGSKA, per germline (reference sequence). V was trimmed by 2 bases and J by 0 bases, leaving 8 bases between them. This CDR3 has 14 amino acids. CDR3 residues: CSARRENSYNEQFF. CDR3 sequence (DNA): TGCAGTGCTAGACGGGAGAACTCCTACAATGAGCAGTTCTTC.

This clonotype was found a few times. V gene TRBV7-9 combines with J gene TRBJ1-5; the D gene is possibly TRBD1 (6 bases). The V end lost 5 bases, the J end lost 6 bases, and 14 bases lay between the germline ends. The CDR3 covers 14 residues. Germline V gene data show CDR1 as SEHNR and CDR2 as FQNEAQ (reference sequence). The CDR3 here is CASSRQGSSQPQHF. DNA of the CDR3: TGTGCCAGCAGCCGCCAGGGGTCCAGTCAGCCCCAGCATTTT.

The chain is built from TRBV4-1 and TRBJ1-5; D gene unclear. V was clipped by 0 bases and J by 4 bases, with 13 bases between them. In germline, CDR1 is MGHRA, CDR2 YSYEKL. This CDR3 region has 16 residues. The CDR3 protein is CASSQEIRVGNQPQHF. As DNA, the CDR3 is TGCGCCAGCAGCCAAGAAATCCGGGTTGGGAATCAGCCCCAGCATTTT.

The sample holds a few counts of this clonotype. The chain couples TRBV21-1 to TRBJ2-7; the D segment call TRBD1 is taken from the table without a DNA check. TRBV21-1 counts as a pseudogene. The length of the CDR3 is 13 residues. The CDR3 loop is CASPTGHSYEQYF. CDR3 bases: TGTGCCAGTCCGACGGGACACTCCTACGAGCAGTACTTC.

This clonotype was counted a few times. The genes are TRBV13 and TRBJ1-1; D gene uncertain. CDR1 is PRHDT, CDR2 FYEKMQ, per germline (reference sequence). Trimming removed 0 bases from V and 3 bases from J, with 11 bases in between. This CDR3 is 15 amino acids long. In DNA form, the CDR3 reads TGTGCCAGCAGCTTAGGCCTTGGAGGCGACACTGAAGCTTTCTTT. The encoded protein is CASSLGLGGDTEAFF.

This clonotype has just a few counts. The CDR3 here is CASSPLQGVETQYF. The CDR3 DNA follows: TGCGCCAGCAGCCCTCTACAGGGGGTGGAGACCCAGTACTTC. The chain recombines TRBV5-1 with TRBJ2-5; 8 nucleotides agree with TRBD1. The CDR3 covers 14 residues. Germline assignment: CDR1 SGHRS and CDR2 YFSETQ. Unmatched junction bases numbered 7, after V lost 4 bases and J lost 5 bases.

The chain uses TRBV12-3 or TRBV12-4 and TRBJ1-5; possible D gene TRBD1, 5 bases. Trimming took 6 bases from V and 1 from J, leaving 10 bases between them. The CDR3 consists of 14 residues. CDR3 sequence (DNA): TGTGCCAGCAGCCCCGGGGCCAGCAATCAGCCCCAGCATTTT. Protein product: CASSPGASNQPQHF.

The chain recombines TRBV7-9 with TRBJ2-4, with no clear D. The V gene's germline CDR1 is SEHNR and CDR2 FQNEAQ (reference sequence). The V end lost 7 bases, the J end lost 0 bases, and 16 bases lay between the germline ends. The CDR3 runs 16 residues. CDR3 loop: CASTDSRVLAKNIQYF. DNA of the CDR3: TGTGCCAGCACCGACTCTAGGGTACTAGCCAAAAACATTCAGTACTTC. Looking up the rest from reference TRBV7-9 and TRBJ2-4 gives the full variable domain: DTGVSQNPRHKITKRGQNVTFRCDPISEHNRLYWYRQTLGQGPEFLTYFQNEAQLEKSRLLSDRFSAERPKGSFSTLEIQRTEQGDSAMYLCASTDSRVLAKNIQYFGAGTRLSVL.

The chain recombines TRBV6-5 with TRBJ2-7; TRBD2 matches at 13 bases. V trimming: 6 bases; J trimming: 4 bases; junction bases outside the gene matches: 9. The CDR3 sequence is 16 residues long. CDR1 is MNHEY and CDR2 is SVGAGI in the germline V gene. CDR3 amino acids: CASSGLAGVLGYEQYF. The CDR3 DNA reads as TGTGCCAGCAGCGGACTAGCGGGAGTTCTTGGGTACGAGCAGTACTTC.